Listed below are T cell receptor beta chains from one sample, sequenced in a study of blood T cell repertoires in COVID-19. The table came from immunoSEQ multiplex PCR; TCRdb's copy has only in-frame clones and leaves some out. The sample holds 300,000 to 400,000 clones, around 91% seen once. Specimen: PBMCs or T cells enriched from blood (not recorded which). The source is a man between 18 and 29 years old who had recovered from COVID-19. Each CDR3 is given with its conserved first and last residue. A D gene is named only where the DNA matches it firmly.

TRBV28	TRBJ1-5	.	CASSSAGADFNQPQHF
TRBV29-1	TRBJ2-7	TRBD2	CSVERIGGLAGAREQYF
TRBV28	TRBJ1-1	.	CASSLSVKNTEAFF
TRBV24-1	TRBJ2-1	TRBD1	CATRTGTGESLNEQFF
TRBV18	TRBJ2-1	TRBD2	CASSDLGGGINNEQFF
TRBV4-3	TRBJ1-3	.	CASSQDHRGNTIYF
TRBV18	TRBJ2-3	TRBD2	CASSPLGTLAASTDTQYF
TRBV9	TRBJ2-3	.	CASSVVAGSTDTQYF
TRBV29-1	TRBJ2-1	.	CSATRWDEQFF
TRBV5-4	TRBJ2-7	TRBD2	CASSLGSGGGPTYEQYF
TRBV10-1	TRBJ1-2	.	CASSAHGTPYGYTF
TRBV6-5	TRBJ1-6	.	CASNGQGGSSPLHF
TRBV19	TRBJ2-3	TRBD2	CASRRLAGVEGTDTQYF
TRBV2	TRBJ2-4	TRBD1	CASSLGQGEYF
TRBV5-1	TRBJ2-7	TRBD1	CASSSDRGLSYEQYF
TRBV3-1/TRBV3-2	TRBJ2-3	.	CASSQGGRDTQYF
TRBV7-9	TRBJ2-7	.	CASSPQRSWEQYF
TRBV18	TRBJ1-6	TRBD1	CASSETGIGSPLHF
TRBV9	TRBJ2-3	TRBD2	CASSVGPSGRGADTQYF
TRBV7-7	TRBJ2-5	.	CASSLGTTLQETQYF
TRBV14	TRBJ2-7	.	CASSQIIYRVPNLPPPYEQYF
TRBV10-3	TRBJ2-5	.	CAISEREQETQYF
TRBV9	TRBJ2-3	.	CASSPYYTDTQYF